These 12 T cell receptor beta chains were sequenced from one sample in a study of a mutant IDH1 vaccine in newly diagnosed glioma. Time point: week 11, during vaccination. With topical imiquimod, each dose of the vaccine consisted of 300 ug of mutant IDH1 20-mer peptide. TCRdb's copy holds only in-frame clones and misses some; the assay was immunoSEQ multiplex PCR. The sample includes roughly 130,000 clones, 80% of them seen just once. For these TCRs, the target antigens are not known. The sequencing here drew on PBMCs, taken from a glioma patient whose treatment included an IDH1 peptide vaccine. The receptors derive from a man in his forties or fifties with glioma.

The CDR3: CASSVRTSGTEQYF. CDR3 coding DNA: TGTGCCAGCAGCGTAAGGACTAGCGGGACCGAGCAGTACTTC. V and J are TRBV13 and TRBJ2-7; TRBD2 aligns across 12 bases. CDR1 and CDR2 (germline): PRHDT, FYEKMQ (reference sequence). V gave up 5 bases and J gave up 6 bases; unmatched junction bases: 5. The CDR3 covers 14 residues. The full variable domain, with the rest looked up from reference TRBV13 and TRBJ2-7, is AAGVIQSPRHLIKEKRETATLKCYPIPRHDTVYWYQQGPGQDPQFLISFYEKMQSDKGSIPDRFSAQQFSDYHSELNMSSLELGDSALYFCASSVRTSGTEQYFGPGTRLTVT.

In the case of this clone: At one end the junction does not follow the germline gene, possibly because of a read error. The chain links TRBV7-8 to TRBJ2-5; 7 bases align to TRBD1. The CDR3 covers 15 residues. Germline assignment: CDR1 SGHVS and CDR2 FQNEAQ. The CDR3 DNA is TGTGCCAGCAGCCACGGGGCGACAGGGCGAGAGACCCGGTACTTC. Its protein is CASSHGATGRETRYF.

The genes are TRBV7-2 and TRBJ2-6; 7 bases fit TRBD1. From germline, CDR1 is SGHTA and CDR2 FQGNSA. This CDR3 spans 15 amino acids. J was trimmed by 3 bases and V by 5 bases; bases with no gene match: 4. The CDR3 DNA reads TGTGCCAGCAGCCCCAGGGGGTATGGGGCCAACGTCCTGACTTTC. As protein: CASSPRGYGANVLTF.

This sequence joins TRBV7-9 and TRBJ2-7; possible D gene TRBD1, 6 bases. Trimming left V 7 bases short and J 3 bases short, with 16 bases between. The CDR3 contains 14 residues. Germline V lookup: CDR1 SEHNR, CDR2 FQNEAQ (reference sequence). For the CDR3, the DNA is TGTGCCAGCATTCTAGGTCAGGGGAACTACGAGCAGTACTTC. Amino acid sequence: CASILGQGNYEQYF.

This chain joins TRBV19 and TRBJ1-5, with no clear D. The length of the CDR3 is 15 residues. Trimming took 7 bases from V and 0 from J, leaving 13 bases between them. Germline assignment: CDR1 LNHDA and CDR2 SQIVND (reference sequence). The CDR3 is CASNLDGASNQPQHF. The CDR3 DNA reads TGTGCCAGTAACCTGGACGGCGCTAGCAATCAGCCCCAGCATTTT.

This rearrangement joins TRBV28 to TRBJ2-5; no clear D. This CDR3 has 15 amino acids. V lost 4 bases to trimming and J lost 2 bases, with 14 bases between them. Germline V gene sequence: CDR1 MDHEN, CDR2 SYDVKM. The CDR3 DNA reads as TGTGCCAGCAGTTCAAGGACGGAATCACAAGAGACCCAGTACTTC. This codes for CASSSRTESQETQYF.

This clone appeared a few times. The genes are TRBV10-1 and TRBJ2-3; D is undetermined. The germline V gene has CDR1 WNHNN and CDR2 SYGVQD (reference sequence). The CDR3 is made up of 13 amino acids. Trimming pared 0 bases from V and 3 bases from J, leaving 4 bases between. CDR3 loop: CASSESGTDTQYF. As DNA, the CDR3 is TGCGCCAGCAGTGAGTCGGGGACAGATACGCAGTATTTT.

The chain couples TRBV15 to TRBJ2-3; D remains ambiguous. The CDR3 sequence is 16 residues long. The V end lost 0 bases, the J end lost 2 bases, and 12 bases lay between the germline ends. Germline values: CDR1 LNHNV, CDR2 YYDKDF (reference sequence). The CDR3 loop is CATSRDLGRNTDTQYF. CDR3 in DNA: TGTGCCACCAGCAGAGATCTTGGACGGAACACAGATACGCAGTATTTT.

The V gene is TRBV5-4, the J gene TRBJ2-3, with TRBD2 matching over 8 bases. The germline V gene has CDR1 SGHNT and CDR2 YYREEE (reference sequence). The CDR3 is 17 amino acids. V was clipped by 4 bases and J by 2 bases; unmatched bases: 12. CDR3 protein: CASSLPSAGGFTDTQYF. CDR3 coding DNA: TGTGCCAGCAGCCTTCCCTCTGCGGGAGGATTCACAGATACGCAGTATTTT.

V and J are TRBV7-9 and TRBJ2-5; 8 bases align to TRBD1. There are 13 residues in the CDR3. CDR1 and CDR2 (germline): SEHNR, FQNEAQ (reference sequence). V trimming: 6 bases; J trimming: 4 bases; junction bases outside the gene matches: 4. The CDR3 sequence: CASSSRGPETQYF. CDR3 DNA sequence: TGTGCCAGCAGTTCCAGGGGGCCAGAGACCCAGTACTTC.

The CDR3 DNA reads as TGCGCCAGCAGTCGTAGGGGGCAGGGCGCAGATACGCAGTATTTT. Protein sequence: CASSRRGQGADTQYF. The chain combines TRBV5-1 with TRBJ2-3; 7 bases are a match to TRBD1. Unmatched junction bases numbered 10, after V lost 5 bases and J lost 4 bases. The V gene's germline CDR1 is SGHRS and CDR2 YFSETQ. The CDR3 sequence is 15 residues long.

The chain carries TRBV5-5 and TRBJ2-7, with D hard to call. The V gene's germline CDR1 is SGHKS and CDR2 YYEKEE (reference sequence). V was pared by 1 base and J by 0 bases, with 5 bases between. The CDR3 consists of 13 residues. The DNA of the CDR3 is TGTGCCAGCAGCTTGTATCCCTCCTACGAGCAGTACTTC. Translated: CASSLYPSYEQYF.